Shown below are 25 T cell receptor beta chains from a single sample sequenced in a study of beta chain features in type 1 diabetes. The sequenced template was cDNA made from the entire isolated RNA. Profiled with immunoSEQ multiplex PCR; TCRdb holds only in-frame clones, not every one. The sample holds around 300,000 clones, approximately 9.9% seen once. Sequenced material: naive CD4+ T cells from blood. The receptors come from a woman between 25 and 40 years old in good health.

Written as DNA, the CDR3 is TGTGCCAGCAGCTCCCGAGGGCGGGACCGTAACTACGAGCAGTACTTC. This encodes CASSSRGRDRNYEQYF. This chain connects TRBV7-9 to TRBJ2-7; D is perhaps TRBD2 (6 bases). V was trimmed by 4 bases and J by 3 bases, leaving 19 bases between them. The CDR3 length is 16 residues. Germline values: CDR1 SEHNR, CDR2 FQNEAQ (reference sequence).

The chain couples TRBV4-3 to TRBJ2-2; 8 bases match TRBD2. The CDR3 sequence is 15 residues long. Per germline, CDR1 LGHNA and CDR2 YSLEER. V dropped 4 bases and J dropped 4; count of bases not matched to a gene: 5. For the CDR3, the DNA is TGCGCCAGCAGCCGAGGACTAGCTCGCACCGGGGAGCTGTTTTTT. Its translation: CASSRGLARTGELFF.

This clone has only a few counts. The chain is built from TRBV10-3 and TRBJ1-5; D is possibly TRBD1 (5 bases). V lost 1 base and J 0 bases, leaving 7 bases between the germline ends. This CDR3 comprises 15 residues. The germline gives CDR1 ENHRY, CDR2 SYGVKD. This chain's CDR3 is CAISEYQGSNQPQHF. As DNA, the CDR3 is TGTGCCATCAGTGAGTATCAGGGTAGCAATCAGCCCCAGCATTTT.

This clone was seen only a few times. The rearrangement links TRBV28 to TRBJ2-3; D is unresolved. This CDR3 spans 12 amino acids. V dropped 2 bases and J dropped 8 bases, with 8 bases sitting between them. The germline CDR1 and CDR2 sequences are MDHEN and SYDVKM. The chain's CDR3 is CASSLVRSTQYF. Written as DNA, the CDR3 is TGTGCCAGCAGTTTAGTTCGCAGTACGCAGTATTTT.

The chain employs TRBV25-1 and TRBJ2-3; possibly TRBD2 for D (5 bases). V dropped 5 bases and J dropped 10 bases, with 10 bases sitting between them. CDR1 is MGHDK and CDR2 is SYGVNS in the germline V gene. The CDR3 runs 11 residues. In DNA, the CDR3 is TGTGCCAGCAGTCACGACGGGGCGCAGTATTTT. This translates into CASSHDGAQYF.

This chain connects TRBV18 to TRBJ2-2; D gene uncertain. V shed 3 bases and J shed 0 bases, with 11 bases lying between them. Germline V gene sequence: CDR1 KGHSH, CDR2 LQKENI. The CDR3 loop spans 16 amino acids. DNA for the CDR3: TGTGCCAGCTCACCGGTTGAGCCTACGAACACCGGGGAGCTGTTTTTT. This translates into CASSPVEPTNTGELFF. Combining the CDR3 with reference TRBV18 and TRBJ2-2 gives the whole variable domain NAGVMQNPRHLVRRRGQEARLRCSPMKGHSHVYWYRQLPEEGLKFMVYLQKENIIDESGMPKERFSAEFPKEGPSILRIQQVVRGDSAAYFCASSPVEPTNTGELFFGEGSRLTVL.

This rearrangement joins TRBV13 to TRBJ2-7; TRBD2 agrees at 7 bases. V was pared by 0 bases and J by 2 bases, with 7 bases of the junction left unmatched. This CDR3 is built from 16 residues. Per germline, CDR1 PRHDT and CDR2 FYEKMQ (reference sequence). The CDR3 coding sequence is TGTGCCAGCAGCTTAGGACTAGCGAAACCCCCCTACGAGCAGTACTTC. Protein: CASSLGLAKPPYEQYF. The whole variable domain, remainder taken from reference TRBV13 and TRBJ2-7, is AAGVIQSPRHLIKEKRETATLKCYPIPRHDTVYWYQQGPGQDPQFLISFYEKMQSDKGSIPDRFSAQQFSDYHSELNMSSLELGDSALYFCASSLGLAKPPYEQYFGPGTRLTVT.

Concerning this clone itself: The identical CDR3 is also encoded by other nucleotide sequences in the sample. The chain employs TRBV7-3 and TRBJ2-3, with 8 bases matching TRBD1. The CDR3 contains 13 residues. V lost 9 bases to trimming and J lost 1 base; unmatched junction nucleotides: 3. Germline V gene sequence: CDR1 SGHTA, CDR2 FQGTGA. CDR3 sequence: CASGQGGTDTQYF. The CDR3 nucleotides read TGTGCCAGTGGACAGGGTGGCACAGATACGCAGTATTTT.

The rearrangement links TRBV5-4 to TRBJ1-4; D remains ambiguous. V was cut by 0 bases and J by 4 bases, with 7 bases left in between. This CDR3 comprises 14 residues. Germline V gene data show CDR1 as SGHNT and CDR2 as YYREEE (reference sequence). CDR3 sequence reads: CASSLESRNEKLFF. The CDR3, as DNA: TGTGCCAGCAGCTTGGAGTCGCGTAATGAAAAACTGTTTTTT.

This clone came up a few times. This chain joins TRBV5-1 and TRBJ2-7; a possible D gene is TRBD2 (6 bases). CDR1 SGHRS and CDR2 YFSETQ come from the germline V gene. The CDR3 has 15 residues. V gave up 0 bases and J gave up 2 bases, with 12 bases separating them. CDR3 region: CASSLEAGTPYEQYF. CDR3 DNA: TGCGCCAGCAGCTTGGAGGCGGGAACACCCTACGAGCAGTACTTC.

The gene calls are TRBV28 and TRBJ2-7; TRBD2 aligns across 7 bases. V lost 0 bases and J lost 6; bases outside the gene matches: 8. Per the germline V gene, CDR1 is MDHEN and CDR2 is SYDVKM. The CDR3 is 15 amino acids. CDR3 in amino acids: CASSLWAGERPEQYF. The CDR3 DNA sequence: TGTGCCAGCAGTTTATGGGCGGGAGAACGTCCCGAGCAGTACTTC. Filled out from reference TRBV28 and TRBJ2-7, the complete variable domain reads DVKVTQSSRYLVKRTGEKVFLECVQDMDHENMFWYRQDPGLGLRLIYFSYDVKMKEKGDIPEGYSVSREKKERFSLILESASTNQTSMYLCASSLWAGERPEQYFGPGTRLTVT.

V and J are TRBV5-6 and TRBJ2-1; a possible D gene is TRBD2 (5 bases). Trimming stripped 6 bases from V and 9 bases from J, with 10 bases between. Germline loops: CDR1 SGHDT, CDR2 YYEEEE. This CDR3 has 11 amino acids. CDR3 in DNA: TGTGCCAGCAATAGCGCAGGTGAGCAGTTCTTC. This gives the protein CASNSAGEQFF.

The chain links TRBV7-3 to TRBJ2-6; no firm D call. This CDR3 region has 14 residues. V was cut by 7 bases and J by 0 bases, with 7 bases left in between. Germline loops: CDR1 SGHTA, CDR2 FQGTGA. DNA for the CDR3: TGTGCCAGCAAGGAGAGCTCTGGGGCCAACGTCCTGACTTTC. This gives the protein CASKESSGANVLTF. The complete variable domain, with remaining parts taken from reference TRBV7-3 and TRBJ2-6, reads GAGVSQTPSNKVTEKGKYVELRCDPISGHTALYWYRQSLGQGPEFLIYFQGTGAADDSGLPNDRFFAVRPEGSVSTLKIQRTERGDSAVYLCASKESSGANVLTFGAGSRLTVL.

The genes are TRBV30 and TRBJ1-1, with 12 positions matching TRBD1. V shed 1 base and J 0 bases; nucleotides not matched to a gene: 6. There are 17 residues in the CDR3. Germline CDR1 GTSNPN, CDR2 SVGIG (reference sequence). In nucleotides, the CDR3 is TGTGCCTGGAGTGCCGGGACAGGGGGCCTAATGAACACTGAAGCTTTCTTT. It translates to CAWSAGTGGLMNTEAFF.

The sample holds a few counts of this clone. The CDR3 nucleotides read TGTGCCAGCAGCCCGGAGGGCACTGAAGCTTTCTTT. Protein: CASSPEGTEAFF. V is TRBV7-9 and J is TRBJ1-1, with D unclear. The CDR3 length is 12 residues. Germline V gene sequence: CDR1 SEHNR, CDR2 FQNEAQ (reference sequence). The germline V and J ends were trimmed by 5 bases and 4 bases, with 8 bases remaining between them.

V gene TRBV11-2 combines with J gene TRBJ2-4; D may be TRBD1 (6 bases). Germline assignment: CDR1 SGHAT and CDR2 FQNNGV. The length of the CDR3 is 13 residues. V was pared by 4 bases and J by 7 bases, with 11 bases between. The CDR3 region has the DNA TGTGCCAGCAGCTGGACAGCCGGCAACATTCAGTACTTC. Translation gives CASSWTAGNIQYF.

The chain carries TRBV9 and TRBJ2-5; possibly TRBD1 for D (6 bases). V was shortened by 4 bases and J by 5 bases, with 9 bases between the two germline ends. The length of the CDR3 is 12 residues. Germline CDR1 reads SGDLS; CDR2 reads YYNGEE. CDR3 sequence: CASSPTGETQYF. The CDR3, as DNA: TGTGCCAGCAGCCCTACAGGGGAGACCCAGTACTTC.

The chain recombines TRBV6-1 with TRBJ1-3; D unresolved. V lost 5 bases and J lost 0, with 8 bases in between. This CDR3 contains 14 residues. The germline V gene has CDR1 MNHNS and CDR2 SASEGT. CDR3 sequence reads: CASSRTDSGNTIYF. The CDR3 DNA is TGTGCCAGCAGTCGGACTGACTCTGGAAACACCATATATTTT.

The CDR3 here is CASSYRAEQYF. CDR3 DNA: TGTGCCAGCAGTTATCGCGCGGAGCAGTACTTC. The chain has TRBV6-5 and TRBJ2-7; D unclear. The CDR3 extends over 11 amino acids. CDR1 is MNHEY, CDR2 SVGAGI, per germline. V gave up 3 bases and J gave up 7 bases, with 7 bases separating them.

This clone was seen only a few times. This rearrangement joins TRBV30 to TRBJ1-5, with D unclear. Trimming stripped 3 bases from V and 10 bases from J, with 13 bases between. The CDR3 has 12 residues. Germline lookup yields CDR1 GTSNPN and CDR2 SVGIG (reference sequence). CDR3 sequence (DNA): TGTGCCTGGAGCTCTAAATCGTCCCCCCAGCATTTT. Translating gives CAWSSKSSPQHF.

In its sample, this clone was seen a few times. The chain couples TRBV4-3 to TRBJ2-7, with TRBD1 matching over 7 bases. The V gene end was trimmed by 1 base and the J gene end by 0 bases; junction bases not matched to a gene: 9. Germline V gene sequence: CDR1 LGHNA, CDR2 YSLEER. This CDR3 is 17 amino acids long. The CDR3 region has the DNA TGCGCCAGCAGCCAAGTCCTAACCGGGACAGTCTCCTACGAGCAGTACTTC. Translated, it gives CASSQVLTGTVSYEQYF.

This clone was observed a handful of times. This chain joins TRBV28 and TRBJ2-7, with 10 bases that match TRBD1. Germline V gene data show CDR1 as MDHEN and CDR2 as SYDVKM. V was pared by 7 bases and J by 8 bases, with 11 bases of the junction left unmatched. This CDR3 has 14 amino acids. This CDR3 is CASKRQGAGTKQYF. The DNA for the CDR3 is TGTGCCAGCAAACGACAGGGGGCGGGTACGAAGCAGTACTTC.

This clone showed up just a few times. The V and J genes are TRBV7-3 and TRBJ2-1; TRBD2 matches 13 bases. CDR3 length: 17 amino acids. Germline trimming cut 4 bases from V and 5 bases from J; bases unmatched to any gene: 8. Germline CDR1 is SGHTA and CDR2 is FQGTGA. The CDR3 DNA reads TGTGCCAGCAGCTCACGCTCGGGACTAGCGGGAAACAATGAGCAGTTCTTC. It translates to CASSSRSGLAGNNEQFF.

This chain connects TRBV18 to TRBJ2-7, with a weak D call TRBD2 (5 bases). Germline values: CDR1 KGHSH, CDR2 LQKENI. The CDR3 runs to 14 residues. V dropped 1 base and J dropped 7 bases, with 14 bases sitting between them. The CDR3 sequence: CASSPLVGLGEQYF. The CDR3, as DNA: TGTGCCAGCTCACCACTTGTAGGACTCGGGGAGCAGTACTTC.

In this sample, this clone turned up a few times. The V and J genes are TRBV7-8 and TRBJ2-5, with TRBD2 matching 11 bases. This CDR3 region has 18 residues. V lost 7 bases, J lost 2 bases, and 15 bases stayed unmatched. Germline V CDR1 and CDR2: SGHVS, FQNEAQ. The CDR3 nucleotides are TGTGCCAGCATCAGGCTCGTGGGACTAGCGGTGGGGCAAGAGACCCAGTACTTC. Amino acids: CASIRLVGLAVGQETQYF.